The source of this T cell receptor beta chain is a study of blood T cell repertoires in COVID-19. Turning to the study itself: Spain, Italy and the United States supplied samples that represented acute and convalescent COVID-19. T cells, B-cell-depleted T cells, or PBMCs supplied cDNA or gDNA.

Original data processing: Nucleated cell counts were estimated from reference gene primer amplification. The repertoire was sequenced with immunoSEQ multiplex PCR; TCRdb's copy has only in-frame clones and lacks some. The D gene and trimming were derived from the DNA, and the V and J assignments and clone size from that table. The table has under 500,000 clones, approximately 90% seen once. CDR1 is SEHNR and CDR2 is FQNEAQ in the germline V gene (reference sequence). The trim removed 5 bases at V and 6 bases at J, leaving 16 bases unmatched. The CDR3 sequence is 18 residues long. This receptor was taken from a woman aged 25 to 39 with acute or convalescent COVID-19. The chain has TRBV7-9 and TRBJ2-2, with TRBD2 matching 9 bases. Material for sequencing was peripheral blood. CDR3 in amino acids: CASSPRNGRGGRSGELFF. In nucleotides, the CDR3 is TGTGCCAGCAGCCCGCGAAACGGGCGGGGGGGCCGGTCCGGGGAGCTGTTTTTT.